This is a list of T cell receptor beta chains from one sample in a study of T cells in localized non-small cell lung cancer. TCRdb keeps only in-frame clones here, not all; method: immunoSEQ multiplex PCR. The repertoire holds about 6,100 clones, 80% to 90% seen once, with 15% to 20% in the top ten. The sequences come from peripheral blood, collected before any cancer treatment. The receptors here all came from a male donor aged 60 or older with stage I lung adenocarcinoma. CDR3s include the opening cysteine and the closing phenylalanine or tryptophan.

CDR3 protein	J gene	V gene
CASSLRTGGSGGEFF	TRBJ2-1	TRBV4-1
CASSLWGGTNTGELFF	TRBJ2-2	TRBV11-2
CASSYSAGTAFF	TRBJ1-1	TRBV6-5
CASSRTSTVSGNTIYF	TRBJ1-3	TRBV9
CAIPFAPLDYGYTF	TRBJ1-2	TRBV5-6
CASSPRGLRETQYF	TRBJ2-5	TRBV18
CASSYSGGRADIQYF	TRBJ2-4	TRBV6-5
CASSQGQGAFTGELFF	TRBJ2-2	TRBV4-2
CASSYSPSPSYNEQFF	TRBJ2-1	TRBV6-6
CASSLSLAGGNEQFF	TRBJ2-1	TRBV7-3
CAISERGTSEKLFF	TRBJ1-4	TRBV10-3
CASSFRAPAGSAWNEQFF	TRBJ2-1	TRBV5-1
CASSRATDSYEQYF	TRBJ2-7	TRBV19
CASSTRQGRYEGYTF	TRBJ1-2	TRBV19
CASGLAGGSYNEQFF	TRBJ2-1	TRBV10-3
CASQNTEAFF	TRBJ1-1	TRBV6-5